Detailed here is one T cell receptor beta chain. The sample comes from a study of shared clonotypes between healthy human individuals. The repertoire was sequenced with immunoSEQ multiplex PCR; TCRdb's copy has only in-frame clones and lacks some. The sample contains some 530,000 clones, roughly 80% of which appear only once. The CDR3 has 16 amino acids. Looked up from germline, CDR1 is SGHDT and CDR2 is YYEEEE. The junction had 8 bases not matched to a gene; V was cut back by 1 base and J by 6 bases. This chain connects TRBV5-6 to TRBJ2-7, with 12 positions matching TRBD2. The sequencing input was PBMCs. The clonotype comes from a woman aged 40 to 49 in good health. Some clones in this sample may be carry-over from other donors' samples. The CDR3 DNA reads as TGTGCCAGCAGCTTGCGACTAGCGGGAGATGGAGGCGAGCAGTACTTC. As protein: CASSLRLAGDGGEQYF.